Below, 10 T cell receptor beta chains from the same sample are listed, as sequenced in a study of T cells in Graves' hyperthyroidism and ophthalmopathy. Using RNA transcripts as the source, TCR beta CDR3 regions were amplified. Carried out on the TCR CDR3, a first-round RT-PCR used the HTBI primer set. MiXCR was run by TCRdb on the multiplex PCR reads, yielding one entry per CDR3 protein. The table has 300,000 to 350,000 distinct CDR3 sequences, around a sixth seen once. Sequencing was done on a sample of blood. These receptors were collected from a woman aged 40-49 years with Graves' ophthalmopathy.

The chain employs TRBV20-1 and TRBJ2-3, with a weak D call TRBD2 (6 bases). The germline V gene encodes CDR1 DFQATT and CDR2 SNEGSKA (reference sequence). The V end was cut by 6 bases, the J end by 0 bases, with 19 bases between. The CDR3 is 16 residues long. In DNA form, the CDR3 reads TGCAGTGCCCACGCATTTAGCGGACCGAGCACAGATACGCAGTATTTT. It is translated as CSAHAFSGPSTDTQYF.

The sample holds many counts of this clonotype. This chain links TRBV9 with TRBJ2-2; TRBD1 agrees at 9 bases. Trimming cost V 3 bases and J 2 bases; bases outside gene matches: 5. There are 16 residues in the CDR3. The germline gives CDR1 SGDLS, CDR2 YYNGEE. The CDR3 reads CASSAPGQGNTGELFF. The CDR3 DNA reads TGTGCCAGCAGCGCCCCGGGACAGGGTAACACCGGGGAGCTGTTTTTT.

This clonotype appeared many times. This chain joins TRBV20-1 and TRBJ2-2; 9 nucleotides line up with TRBD2. The CDR3 is 16 residues long. Germline CDR1 reads DFQATT; CDR2 reads SNEGSKA (reference sequence). J was trimmed by 1 base and V by 5 bases; bases with no gene match: 8. CDR3 in amino acids: CSAPPLTSGNTGELFF. In DNA, the CDR3 is TGCAGTGCTCCCCCCCTGACTAGCGGGAACACCGGGGAGCTGTTTTTT.

There are many counts of this clonotype. The J gene is TRBJ2-7, the V gene TRBV6-2 or TRBV6-3; 8 nucleotides match TRBD2. V trimming: 2 bases; J trimming: 5 bases; junction bases outside the gene matches: 8. This CDR3 comprises 15 residues. The germline V gene has CDR1 MNHEY and CDR2 SVGEGT. This chain's CDR3 is CASSYGQREINEQYF. The CDR3 DNA reads TGTGCCAGCAGTTACGGGCAGCGGGAGATAAACGAGCAGTACTTC.

This chain connects TRBV20-1 to TRBJ1-1, with D hard to call. The CDR3 covers 13 residues. Germline CDR1 DFQATT, CDR2 SNEGSKA (reference sequence). The V end was cut by 3 bases, the J end by 9 bases, with 17 bases between. CDR3 nucleotide sequence: TGCAGTGCTAGGGACGAAACAGAGCGGCAAGCTTTCTTT. It encodes CSARDETERQAFF.

The sample holds a few counts of this clonotype. The gene calls are TRBV27 and TRBJ2-5; 11 bases are a match to TRBD2. The germline V gene encodes CDR1 MNHEY and CDR2 SMNVEV (reference sequence). The CDR3 contains 14 residues. The junction had 2 bases not matched to a gene; V was cut back by 5 bases and J by 3 bases. DNA for the CDR3: TGTGCCAGCAGTGTGACTAGCGGGAAAGAGACCCAGTACTTC. Encoded protein: CASSVTSGKETQYF.

This chain joins TRBV6-1 and TRBJ2-7, with D unresolved. Per germline, CDR1 MNHNS and CDR2 SASEGT. Between the trimmed V and J ends, which lost 0 bases and 0 bases, there was a span of 6 bases. The CDR3 is 14 amino acids. The CDR3 protein is CASSEAWFSYEQYF. DNA for the CDR3: TGTGCCAGCAGTGAAGCCTGGTTCTCCTACGAGCAGTACTTC.

This clonotype was seen ten or more times. The rearrangement uses TRBV6-5 and TRBJ1-2; perhaps TRBD1 as D (6 bases). Germline CDR1 MNHEY, CDR2 SVGAGI. V was shortened by 2 bases and J by 8 bases, with 9 bases between the two germline ends. The CDR3 sequence is 12 residues long. CDR3 DNA: TGTGCCAGCAGTTACAGGGGGGCCGGCTACACCTTC. Its translation is CASSYRGAGYTF.

This clonotype showed up many times. The chain has TRBV5-1 and TRBJ2-2, with D unclear. The CDR3 length is 15 residues. From germline, CDR1 is SGHRS and CDR2 YFSETQ. V dropped 4 bases and J dropped 7 bases, with 17 bases sitting between them. In DNA, the CDR3 is TGCGCCAGCAGCCCTCTTTCGGTGGAAGGCGGGGAGCTGTTTTTT. This codes for CASSPLSVEGGELFF.

This clonotype was seen ten or more times. The rearrangement joins TRBV4-1 to TRBJ2-7, with D unclear. This CDR3 is built from 14 residues. Per the germline V gene, CDR1 is MGHRA and CDR2 is YSYEKL. The V end lost 0 bases, the J end lost 4 bases, and 10 bases lay between the germline ends. The CDR3 coding sequence is TGCGCCAGCAGCCAAGAGGTCGTCCCGTACGAGCAGTACTTC. Its protein product is CASSQEVVPYEQYF.